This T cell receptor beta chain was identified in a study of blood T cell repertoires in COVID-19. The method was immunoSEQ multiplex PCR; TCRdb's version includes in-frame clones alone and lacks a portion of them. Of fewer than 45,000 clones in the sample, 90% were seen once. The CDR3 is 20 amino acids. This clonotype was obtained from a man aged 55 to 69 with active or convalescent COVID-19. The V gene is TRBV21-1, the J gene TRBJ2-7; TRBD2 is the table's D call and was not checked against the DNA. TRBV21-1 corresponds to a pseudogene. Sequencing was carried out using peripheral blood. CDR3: CASSLPSWTSGAASSYEQYF. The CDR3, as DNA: TGTGCCAGCAGCCTCCCCTCATGGACTAGCGGGGCGGCAAGCTCCTACGAGCAGTACTTC.